These 28 T cell receptor beta chains were all obtained from the same sample, sequenced in a study of cytomegalovirus exposure and HLA in healthy donors. The primer mix had 60 Vbeta and 13 Jbeta primers. Generated by immunoSEQ multiplex PCR, the TCRdb table keeps only in-frame clones and is missing some. The sample yields roughly 120,000 clones, about four fifths seen once. The sample consisted of PBMCs. The receptors were gathered from a middle-aged man in good health and CMV-seronegative.

The V gene is TRBV5-1, the J gene TRBJ1-6, with D perhaps TRBD1 (5 bases). The V gene's germline CDR1 is SGHRS and CDR2 YFSETQ. Deletions cut 0 bases from V and 10 bases from J, with 11 bases between. This CDR3 contains 14 residues. The DNA of the CDR3 is TGCGCCAGCAGCTTGGGGGACTCCCAATCACCCCTCCACTTT. This codes for CASSLGDSQSPLHF.

V gene TRBV29-1 combines with J gene TRBJ1-2, with TRBD1 as a possible D gene (5 bases). This CDR3 comprises 15 residues. Germline CDR1 and CDR2: SQVTM and ANQGSEA. V lost 7 bases to trimming and J lost 1 base, with 19 bases between them. CDR3 coding DNA: TGCAGCGCGGGGGAGAGGGGACGGATTAACTATGGCTACACCTTC. Protein product: CSAGERGRINYGYTF.

The rearrangement links TRBV7-9 to TRBJ2-2; D uncertain. The germline V gene encodes CDR1 SEHNR and CDR2 FQNEAQ (reference sequence). With 4 bases removed from V and 0 bases from J, the gap between germline ends came to 6 bases. The CDR3 is 14 amino acids. The CDR3 here is CASSSQANTGELFF. DNA of the CDR3: TGTGCCAGCAGCTCCCAGGCGAACACCGGGGAGCTGTTTTTT.

A note on this clone: One end of the junction does not line up with germline, which may come from a read error. The chain uses TRBV7-9 and TRBJ1-1, with D tentatively TRBD1 (6 bases). The CDR3 loop spans 13 amino acids. Germline assignment: CDR1 SEHNR and CDR2 FQNEAQ (reference sequence). Written as DNA, the CDR3 is TGTGCCAACAGCCGTAGCGGGGGCCCTGAAGCTTTCTTT. This translates into CANSRSGGPEAFF.

This clone has just one count. This chain links TRBV4-1 with TRBJ1-5; 7 nucleotides line up with TRBD1. This CDR3 is 14 amino acids long. J was trimmed by 6 bases and V by 1 base; bases with no gene match: 3. Looked up from germline, CDR1 is MGHRA and CDR2 is YSYEKL. The CDR3 nucleotides read TGCGCCAGCAGCCAAGGGACAGGTGGTCAGCCCCAGCATTTT. This translates into CASSQGTGGQPQHF.

The CDR3 reads CAISDWTDYNYGYTF. CDR3 bases: TGTGCCATCAGCGACTGGACCGACTATAACTATGGCTACACCTTC. The V gene is TRBV10-3, the J gene TRBJ1-2; no clear D gene. Germline lookup yields CDR1 ENHRY and CDR2 SYGVKD. Deletions cut 6 bases from V and 1 base from J, with 15 bases between. CDR3 length equals 15 residues.

This chain links TRBV5-1 with TRBJ2-5; no definite D call. This CDR3 has 13 residues. Trimming removed 0 bases from V and 5 bases from J, with 8 bases in between. Germline V gives CDR1 SGHRS, CDR2 YFSETQ. CDR3 bases: TGCGCCAGCAGCTTGGTAGTTTCGGAGACCCAGTACTTC. Protein: CASSLVVSETQYF.

The rearrangement links TRBV28 to TRBJ2-7; maybe TRBD1 (5 bases). V was pared by 6 bases and J by 4 bases, with 16 bases between. The germline gives CDR1 MDHEN, CDR2 SYDVKM. CDR3 length: 14 residues. CDR3 nucleotides: TGTGCCAGCAGCCCAAGGGGCCCGGAGTACGAGCAGTACTTC. Translated, it gives CASSPRGPEYEQYF.

The V and J genes are TRBV6-1 and TRBJ1-5, with TRBD1 matching 8 bases. This CDR3 has 13 residues. The ends lost 4 bases at V and 6 bases at J; junction bases unmatched: 2. CDR1 MNHNS and CDR2 SASEGT come from the germline V gene. The CDR3 DNA reads as TGTGCCAGCAGTGGGACAGGGCCTCAGCCCCAGCATTTT. Amino acid sequence: CASSGTGPQPQHF.

The J gene is TRBJ1-1, the V gene TRBV5-1, with a weak D call TRBD1 (5 bases). V gave up 9 bases and J gave up 2 bases, with 14 bases separating them. Germline assignment: CDR1 SGHRS and CDR2 YFSETQ. This CDR3 is built from 13 residues. In DNA form, the CDR3 reads TGCGCCACCCGGGGGATGGACAACACTGAAGCTTTCTTT. Its translation: CATRGMDNTEAFF.

With regard to this clone: At one of its ends the junction is not consistent with the germline gene, which may arise from a read error. This rearrangement joins TRBV27 to TRBJ2-7; D is undetermined. Germline V gives CDR1 MNHEY, CDR2 SMNVEV (reference sequence). This CDR3 is built from 13 residues. CDR3 residues: CATSFGQTYEQYF. DNA of the CDR3: TGTGCCACCAGTTTTGGGCAGACCTACGAGCAGTACTTC.

This rearrangement joins TRBV5-8 to TRBJ1-3, with a weak D call TRBD1 (6 bases). This CDR3 has 15 amino acids. From germline, CDR1 is SGHTS and CDR2 YDEGEE. With 0 bases removed from V and 1 base from J, the gap between germline ends came to 8 bases. CDR3 in DNA: TGTGCCAGCAGCTTGGATACAGGGTCTGGAAACACCATATATTTT. Amino acid sequence: CASSLDTGSGNTIYF.

Only a few counts were recorded for this clone. The V gene is TRBV2, the J gene TRBJ1-2; D gene uncertain. CDR1 and CDR2 (germline): SNHLY, FYNNEI. The CDR3 spans 14 residues. V lost 6 bases and J lost 2, with 13 bases in between. This CDR3 is CASSPPRLNYGYTF. CDR3 DNA sequence: TGTGCCAGCAGCCCCCCCCGACTCAACTATGGCTACACCTTC.

This clone was seen once. This sequence joins TRBV9 and TRBJ1-2; D is ambiguous. Trimming took 4 bases from V and 4 from J, leaving 17 bases between them. Germline CDR1 SGDLS, CDR2 YYNGEE. CDR3 length: 15 residues. The CDR3 loop is CASSIEGAVSYGYTF. CDR3 nucleotides: TGTGCCAGCAGCATAGAGGGAGCGGTCAGCTATGGCTACACCTTC.

This rearrangement joins TRBV7-3 to TRBJ1-4; TRBD1 agrees at 9 bases. CDR1 SGHTA and CDR2 FQGTGA come from the germline V gene. V lost 4 bases, J lost 5 bases, and 5 bases stayed unmatched. The CDR3 extends over 15 amino acids. In DNA, the CDR3 is TGTGCCAGCAGCTCCGACAGGGGGGGGAATGAAAAACTGTTTTTT. It yields the protein CASSSDRGGNEKLFF.

CDR3 loop: CASSLGAARETQYF. The CDR3 DNA follows: TGTGCCAGCAGCTTAGGGGCCGCCAGGGAGACCCAGTACTTC. The chain employs TRBV7-2 and TRBJ2-5; D ambiguous. The germline V gene encodes CDR1 SGHTA and CDR2 FQGNSA. The length of the CDR3 is 14 residues. Trimming shortened V by 1 base and J by 5 bases, and 11 bases separated the two germline ends.

The V and J genes are TRBV7-2 and TRBJ1-2, with 7 bases that match TRBD1. After removal of 5 bases from V and 5 bases from J, the junction contained 8 bases not matched to a gene. The CDR3 runs 14 residues. CDR1 is SGHTA and CDR2 is FQGNSA in the germline V gene. CDR3 sequence (DNA): TGTGCCAGCAGCCGTGCTCAGGGGGATTATGGCTACACCTTC. This sequence encodes CASSRAQGDYGYTF. Full variable domain (missing parts from reference TRBV7-2 and TRBJ1-2): GAGVSQSPSNKVTEKGKDVELRCDPISGHTALYWYRQSLGQGLEFLIYFQGNSAPDKSGLPSDRFSAERTGGSVSTLTIQRTQQEDSAVYLCASSRAQGDYGYTFGSGTRLTVV.

This clone showed up just a few times. The chain is built from TRBV5-4 and TRBJ1-1; D may be TRBD1 (5 bases). The CDR3 runs to 12 residues. In germline, CDR1 is SGHNT, CDR2 YYREEE (reference sequence). Trimming removed 6 bases at V and 5 bases at J, with 11 bases between. This chain's CDR3 is CASNRGGTEAFF. The CDR3 nucleotides read TGTGCCAGCAACCGGGGGGGGACTGAAGCTTTCTTT.

Remarks on this clone: At one boundary the junction diverges from the germline segment, which might be a read error. The chain links TRBV4-1 to TRBJ2-1; unclear D gene. This CDR3 is 16 amino acids long. Germline CDR1 is MGHRA and CDR2 is YSYEKL. CDR3 sequence (DNA): TGCGCCGGCAGCCAAGTGAATTTACTTCAGGAAGATGAGCAGTTCTTC. Protein product: CAGSQVNLLQEDEQFF.

This clone occurred a few times. The CDR3 region is CASSLGQALGQYF. CDR3 nucleotides: TGTGCCAGCAGCCTAGGACAAGCCTTGGGCCAGTACTTC. The V gene is TRBV7-9, the J gene TRBJ2-5; D possibly corresponds to TRBD1 (5 bases). The CDR3 spans 13 residues. V was pared by 5 bases and J by 10 bases, with 17 bases between. Germline V lookup: CDR1 SEHNR, CDR2 FQNEAQ (reference sequence).

V usage is TRBV28 and J usage is TRBJ1-1; 7 bases match TRBD1. J was trimmed by 4 bases and V by 5 bases; bases with no gene match: 10. CDR3 length: 15 amino acids. CDR1 and CDR2 (germline): MDHEN, SYDVKM. CDR3 sequence: CASSPETGWTTEAFF. The CDR3 nucleotides are TGTGCCAGCAGTCCAGAGACAGGGTGGACCACTGAAGCTTTCTTT. The full variable domain, completed using reference TRBV28 and TRBJ1-1, is DVKVTQSSRYLVKRTGEKVFLECVQDMDHENMFWYRQDPGLGLRLIYFSYDVKMKEKGDIPEGYSVSREKKERFSLILESASTNQTSMYLCASSPETGWTTEAFFGQGTRLTVV.

The chain carries TRBV18 and TRBJ1-2; tentative D call: TRBD1 (6 bases). CDR1 is KGHSH and CDR2 is LQKENI in the germline V gene. Trimming pared 3 bases from V and 7 bases from J, leaving 21 bases between. The CDR3 consists of 16 residues. The CDR3 DNA reads TGTGCCAGCTCACCCGCAGGGGCCTGGGAGGGATCTGGCTACACCTTC. Translating gives CASSPAGAWEGSGYTF.

This chain uses TRBV19 with TRBJ2-1; D gene uncertain. Germline V gene lookup returns CDR1 LNHDA and CDR2 SQIVND (reference sequence). The CDR3 length is 11 residues. The V gene lost 5 bases and the J gene lost 8 bases, with 7 bases spanning the gap. The CDR3 DNA sequence: TGTGCCAGTAGTTCCAACTATGAGCAGTTCTTC. Translation: CASSSNYEQFF.

J is TRBJ1-2 and V is TRBV20-1, with D unresolved. The CDR3 totals 11 residues. The V end was cut by 0 bases, the J end by 8 bases, with 7 bases between. The germline V gene encodes CDR1 DFQATT and CDR2 SNEGSKA (reference sequence). CDR3 in DNA: TGCAGTGCTAGAGATCAGGTGGGCTACACCTTC. Translating gives CSARDQVGYTF.

The chain couples TRBV6-5 to TRBJ2-7; D gene unclear. With 6 bases removed from V and 2 bases from J, the gap between germline ends came to 14 bases. Germline V gene data show CDR1 as MNHEY and CDR2 as SVGAGI. This CDR3 is built from 14 residues. CDR3 nucleotides: TGTGCCAGCAGCGTAGGAGTGACCCCCTACGAGCAGTACTTC. Amino acid sequence: CASSVGVTPYEQYF.

The genes are TRBV28 and TRBJ1-2; TRBD1 matches 10 bases. V gave up 7 bases and J gave up 1 base; unmatched junction bases: 6. Germline values: CDR1 MDHEN, CDR2 SYDVKM. The CDR3 length is 15 residues. The DNA of the CDR3 is TGTGCCAGCACCCGAGGACAGGGGGTTAACTATGGCTACACCTTC. Amino acids: CASTRGQGVNYGYTF.

V usage is TRBV2 and J usage is TRBJ1-3; no definite D call. This CDR3 comprises 13 residues. The V and J ends lost 3 bases and 0 bases respectively, with 3 bases between them. The germline gives CDR1 SNHLY, CDR2 FYNNEI. CDR3 in amino acids: CASSDGSGNTIYF. The CDR3 DNA reads as TGTGCCAGCAGTGACGGCTCTGGAAACACCATATATTTT.

There are a few counts of this clone. The chain combines TRBV5-1 with TRBJ2-7, with D maybe TRBD1 (6 bases). With 0 bases removed from V and 0 bases from J, the gap between germline ends came to 10 bases. Germline V gene lookup returns CDR1 SGHRS and CDR2 YFSETQ. The CDR3 covers 15 residues. Written as DNA, the CDR3 is TGCGCCAGCAGCTTGGTACAGGGCCTCTCCTACGAGCAGTACTTC. This codes for CASSLVQGLSYEQYF.